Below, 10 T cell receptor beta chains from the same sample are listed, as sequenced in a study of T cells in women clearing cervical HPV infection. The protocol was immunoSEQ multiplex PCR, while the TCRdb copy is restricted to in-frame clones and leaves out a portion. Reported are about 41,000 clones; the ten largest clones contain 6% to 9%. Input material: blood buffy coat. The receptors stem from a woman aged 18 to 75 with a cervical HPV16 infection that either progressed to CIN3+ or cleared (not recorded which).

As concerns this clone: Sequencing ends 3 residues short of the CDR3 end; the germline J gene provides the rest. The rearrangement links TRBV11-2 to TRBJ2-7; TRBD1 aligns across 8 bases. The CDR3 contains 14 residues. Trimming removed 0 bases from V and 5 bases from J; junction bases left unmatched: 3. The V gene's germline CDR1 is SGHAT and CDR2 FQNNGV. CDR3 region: CASSLDWTGNEQYF. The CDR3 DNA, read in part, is TGTGCCAGCAGCTTAGACTGGACAGGGAACGAG. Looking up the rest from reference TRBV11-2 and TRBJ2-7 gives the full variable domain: EAGVAQSPRYKIIEKRQSVAFWCNPISGHATLYWYQQILGQGPKLLIQFQNNGVVDDSQLPKDRFSAERLKGVDSTLKIQPAKLEDSAVYLCASSLDWTGNEQYFGPGTRLTVT.

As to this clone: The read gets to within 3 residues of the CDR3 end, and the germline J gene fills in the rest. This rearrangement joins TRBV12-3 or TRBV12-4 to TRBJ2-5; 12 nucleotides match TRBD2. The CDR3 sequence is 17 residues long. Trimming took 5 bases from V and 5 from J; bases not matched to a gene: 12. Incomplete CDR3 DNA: TGTGCCAGCAGTCTATCTAGCGGGGGGGCCGAGGAGGAGACC. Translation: CASSLSSGGAEEET. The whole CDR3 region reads CASSLSSGGAEEETQYF.

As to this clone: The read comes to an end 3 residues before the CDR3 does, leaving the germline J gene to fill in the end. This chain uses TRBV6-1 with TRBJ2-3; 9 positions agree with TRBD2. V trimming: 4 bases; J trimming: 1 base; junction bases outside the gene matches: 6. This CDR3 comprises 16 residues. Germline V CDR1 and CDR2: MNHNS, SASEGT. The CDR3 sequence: CASSALAGVRTDTQYF. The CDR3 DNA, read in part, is TGTGCCAGCAGTGCTTTAGCGGGAGTTCGCACAGATACG.

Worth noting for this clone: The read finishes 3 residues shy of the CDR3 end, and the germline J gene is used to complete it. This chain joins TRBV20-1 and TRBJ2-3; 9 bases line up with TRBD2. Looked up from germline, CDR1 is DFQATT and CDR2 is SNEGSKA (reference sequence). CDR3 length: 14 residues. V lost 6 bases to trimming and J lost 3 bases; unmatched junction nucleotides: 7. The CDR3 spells CSAPGTSSTDTQYF. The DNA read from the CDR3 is TGCAGTGCCCCAGGGACTAGCAGTACAGATACG.

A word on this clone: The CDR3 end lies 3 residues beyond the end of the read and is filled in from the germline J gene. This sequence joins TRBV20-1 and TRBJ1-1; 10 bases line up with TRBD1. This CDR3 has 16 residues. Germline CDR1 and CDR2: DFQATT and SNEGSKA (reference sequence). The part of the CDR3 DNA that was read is TGCAGTGCTAGCCGACCCGGGACAGGGGATGGGGTTGCC. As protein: CSASRPGTGDGVA. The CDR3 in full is CSASRPGTGDGVAAFF.

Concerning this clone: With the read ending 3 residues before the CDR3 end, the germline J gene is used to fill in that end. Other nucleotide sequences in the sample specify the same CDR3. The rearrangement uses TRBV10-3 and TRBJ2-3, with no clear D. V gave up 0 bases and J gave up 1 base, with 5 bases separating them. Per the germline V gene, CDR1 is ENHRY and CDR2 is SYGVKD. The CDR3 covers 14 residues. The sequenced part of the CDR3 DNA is TGTGCCATCAGTGAGTCGCAGGGCACAGATACG. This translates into CAISESQGTDT. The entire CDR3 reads CAISESQGTDTQYF.

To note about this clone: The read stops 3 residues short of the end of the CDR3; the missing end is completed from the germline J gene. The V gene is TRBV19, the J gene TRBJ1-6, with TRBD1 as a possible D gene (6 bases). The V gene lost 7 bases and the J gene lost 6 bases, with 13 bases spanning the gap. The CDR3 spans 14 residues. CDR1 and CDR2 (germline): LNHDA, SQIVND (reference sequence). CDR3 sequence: CASKEGDLNSPLHF. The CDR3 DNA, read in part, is TGTGCCAGTAAGGAGGGGGATCTTAATTCACCC.

The covered CDR3 bases are TGTGCCAGCAGACTCTATGGCGGGAGCTCCTACGAG. This codes for CASRLYGGSSYE. The CDR3 as a whole reads CASRLYGGSSYEQYF. This chain joins TRBV2 and TRBJ2-7, with 7 nucleotides matching TRBD2. The DNA ends 3 residues before the CDR3 does, and the rest of the CDR3 is filled in from the germline J gene. Per germline, CDR1 SNHLY and CDR2 FYNNEI. V gave up 6 bases and J gave up 0 bases; unmatched junction bases: 8. The CDR3 is 15 amino acids.

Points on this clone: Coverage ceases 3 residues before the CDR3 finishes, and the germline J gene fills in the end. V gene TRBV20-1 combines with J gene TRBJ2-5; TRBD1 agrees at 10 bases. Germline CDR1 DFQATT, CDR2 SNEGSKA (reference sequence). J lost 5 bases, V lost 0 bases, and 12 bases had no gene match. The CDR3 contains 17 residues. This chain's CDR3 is CSARDKSMGQGRETQYF. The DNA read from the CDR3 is TGCAGTGCTAGAGATAAGAGCATGGGACAGGGGAGGGAGACC.

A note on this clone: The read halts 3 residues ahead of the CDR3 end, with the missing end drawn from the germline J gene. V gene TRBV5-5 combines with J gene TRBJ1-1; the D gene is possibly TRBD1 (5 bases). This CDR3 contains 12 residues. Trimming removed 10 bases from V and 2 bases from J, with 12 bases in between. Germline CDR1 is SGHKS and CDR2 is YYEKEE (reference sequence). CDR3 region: CAAGDENTEAFF. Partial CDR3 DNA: TGTGCCGCGGGGGACGAAAACACTGAA.